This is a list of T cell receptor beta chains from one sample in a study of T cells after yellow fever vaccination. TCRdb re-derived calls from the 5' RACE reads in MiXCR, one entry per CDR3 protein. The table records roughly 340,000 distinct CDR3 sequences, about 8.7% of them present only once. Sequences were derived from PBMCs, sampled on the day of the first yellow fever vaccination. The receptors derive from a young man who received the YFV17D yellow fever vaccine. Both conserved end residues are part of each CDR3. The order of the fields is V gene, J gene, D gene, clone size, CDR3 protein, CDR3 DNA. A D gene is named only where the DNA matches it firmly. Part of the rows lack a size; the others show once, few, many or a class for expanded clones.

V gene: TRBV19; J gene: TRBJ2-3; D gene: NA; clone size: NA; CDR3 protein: CASSIQITSTDTQYF; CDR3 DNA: TGTGCCAGTAGTATACAGATTACCAGCACAGATACGCAGTATTTT
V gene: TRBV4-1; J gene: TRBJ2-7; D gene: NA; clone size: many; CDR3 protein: CASSQVYGGLEQYF; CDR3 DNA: TGCGCCAGCAGCCAGGTCTACGGAGGACTTGAGCAGTACTTC
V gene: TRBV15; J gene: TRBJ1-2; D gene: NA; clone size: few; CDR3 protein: CATSPGQGSNGYTF; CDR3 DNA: TGTGCCACCAGCCCGGGTCAGGGGTCTAATGGCTACACCTTC
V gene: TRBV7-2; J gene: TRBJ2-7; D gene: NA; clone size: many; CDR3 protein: CASSLAYVTEQYF; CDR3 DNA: TGTGCCAGCAGCTTAGCGTATGTAACGGAGCAGTACTTC
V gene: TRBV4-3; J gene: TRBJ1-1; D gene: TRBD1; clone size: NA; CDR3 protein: CASSQDTHRQGANF; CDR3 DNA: TGCGCCAGCAGCCAAGATACGCATCGACAGGGGGCAAACTTT
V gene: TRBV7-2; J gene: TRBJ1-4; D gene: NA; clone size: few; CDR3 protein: CASSLSANEKLFF; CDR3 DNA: TGTGCCAGCAGCTTATCCGCTAATGAAAAACTGTTTTTT
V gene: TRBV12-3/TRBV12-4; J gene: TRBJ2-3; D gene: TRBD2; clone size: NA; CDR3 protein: CASASGATATQYF; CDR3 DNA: TGTGCCAGCGCTAGCGGGGCGACCGCTACGCAGTATTTT
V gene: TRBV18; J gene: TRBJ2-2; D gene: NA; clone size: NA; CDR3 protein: CASSPRDTNTGELFF; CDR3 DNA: TGTGCCAGCTCACCGAGGGATACGAACACCGGGGAGCTGTTTTTT
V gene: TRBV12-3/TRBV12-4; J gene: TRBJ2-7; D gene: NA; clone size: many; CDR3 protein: CASSLTGYEQYF; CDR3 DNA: TGTGCCAGCAGTTTGACGGGGTACGAGCAGTACTTC
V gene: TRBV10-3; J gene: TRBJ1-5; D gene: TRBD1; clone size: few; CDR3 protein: CAIRDREQPQHF; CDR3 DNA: TGTGCCATCAGGGACAGGGAACAGCCCCAGCATTTT
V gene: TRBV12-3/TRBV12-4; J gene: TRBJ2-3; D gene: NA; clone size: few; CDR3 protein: CASSEGDNPNTDTQYF; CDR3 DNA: TGTGCCAGCAGCGAGGGGGACAATCCCAACACAGATACGCAGTATTTT
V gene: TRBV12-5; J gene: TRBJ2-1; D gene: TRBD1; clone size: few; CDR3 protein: CASAKTGQATYNEQFF; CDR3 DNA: TGTGCTAGTGCCAAGACGGGACAGGCAACCTACAATGAGCAGTTCTTC
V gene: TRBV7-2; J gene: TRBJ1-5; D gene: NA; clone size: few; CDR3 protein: CASLGGWDQPQHF; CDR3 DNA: TGTGCCAGCCTGGGGGGGTGGGATCAGCCCCAGCATTTT
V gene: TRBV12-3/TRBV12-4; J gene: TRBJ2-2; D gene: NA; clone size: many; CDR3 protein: CASSSWTGELFF; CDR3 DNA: TGTGCCAGCAGCTCCTGGACCGGGGAGCTGTTTTTT
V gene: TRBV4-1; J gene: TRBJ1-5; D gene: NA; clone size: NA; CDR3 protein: CASSQDLGNQPQHF; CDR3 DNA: TGCGCCAGCAGCCAAGACCTAGGCAATCAGCCCCAGCATTTT
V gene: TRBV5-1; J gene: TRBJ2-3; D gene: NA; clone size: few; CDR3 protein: CASSLVSRGWSTDTQYF; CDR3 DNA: TGCGCCAGCAGCTTGGTTAGTCGGGGGTGGTCCACAGATACGCAGTATTTT
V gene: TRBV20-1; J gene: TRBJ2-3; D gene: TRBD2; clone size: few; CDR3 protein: CSARSGTVRTDTQYF; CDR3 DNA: TGCAGTGCTAGGAGCGGGACCGTACGCACAGATACGCAGTATTTT
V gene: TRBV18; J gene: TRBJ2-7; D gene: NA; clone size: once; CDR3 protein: CASSEQGGPYEQYF; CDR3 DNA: TGTGCCAGCTCCGAGCAGGGCGGACCCTACGAGCAGTACTTC
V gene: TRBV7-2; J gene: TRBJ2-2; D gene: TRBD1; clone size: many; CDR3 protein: CASTLDRHTGELFF; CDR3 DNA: TGTGCCAGCACATTGGACAGGCACACCGGGGAGCTGTTTTTT
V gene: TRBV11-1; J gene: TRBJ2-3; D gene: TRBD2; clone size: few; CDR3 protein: CASSPPPLILAGVDTDTQYF; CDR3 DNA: TGTGCCAGCAGCCCCCCCCCCTTAATACTAGCGGGAGTCGACACAGATACGCAGTATTTT
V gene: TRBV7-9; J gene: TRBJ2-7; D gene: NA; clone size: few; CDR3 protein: CASSLDRYSYEQYF; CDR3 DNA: TGTGCCAGCAGCTTAGACAGGTACTCCTACGAGCAGTACTTC
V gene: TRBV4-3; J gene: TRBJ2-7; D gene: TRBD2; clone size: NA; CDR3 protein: CASSQGAGEIYEQYF; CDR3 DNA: TGCGCCAGCAGCCAAGGCGCGGGAGAGATCTACGAGCAGTACTTC
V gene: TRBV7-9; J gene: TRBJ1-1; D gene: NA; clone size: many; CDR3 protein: CASSLWGGRDTEAFF; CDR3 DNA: TGTGCCAGCAGCTTATGGGGGGGGCGAGACACTGAAGCTTTCTTT
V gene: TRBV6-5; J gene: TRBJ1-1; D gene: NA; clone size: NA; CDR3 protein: CASSYSSPREAFF; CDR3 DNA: TGTGCCAGCAGTTACTCTTCCCCCCGGGAAGCTTTCTTT
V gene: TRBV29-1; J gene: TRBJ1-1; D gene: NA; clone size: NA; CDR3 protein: CSVEVTDTEAFF; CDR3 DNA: TGCAGCGTTGAGGTGACAGACACTGAAGCTTTCTTT
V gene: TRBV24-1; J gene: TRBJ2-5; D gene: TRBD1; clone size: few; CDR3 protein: CATSEGTGGQETQYF; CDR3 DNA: TGTGCCACCAGTGAGGGGACAGGGGGTCAAGAGACCCAGTACTTC
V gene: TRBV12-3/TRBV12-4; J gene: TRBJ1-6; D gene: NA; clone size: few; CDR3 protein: CASPRADNSPLHF; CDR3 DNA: TGTGCCAGCCCTCGGGCAGATAACTCACCCCTCCACTTT
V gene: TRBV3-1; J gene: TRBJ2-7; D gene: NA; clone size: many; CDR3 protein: CASSQNPGPGHEQYF; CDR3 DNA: TGTGCCAGCAGCCAAAACCCGGGACCGGGCCACGAGCAGTACTTC
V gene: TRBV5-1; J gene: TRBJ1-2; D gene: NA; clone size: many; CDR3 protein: CASSRDSSASIYGYTF; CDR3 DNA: TGCGCCAGCAGCCGAGACAGCTCAGCCTCCATCTATGGCTACACCTTC
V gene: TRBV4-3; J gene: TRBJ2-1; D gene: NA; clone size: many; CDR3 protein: CASSPGGHEQFF; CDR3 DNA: TGCGCCAGCAGCCCGGGGGGCCATGAGCAGTTCTTC
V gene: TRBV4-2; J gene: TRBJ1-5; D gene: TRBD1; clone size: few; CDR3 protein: CASSLHAQGEDQPQHF; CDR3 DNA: TGTGCCAGCAGCCTCCACGCACAGGGGGAGGATCAGCCCCAGCATTTT
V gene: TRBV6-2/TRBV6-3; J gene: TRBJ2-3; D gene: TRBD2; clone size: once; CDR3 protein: CASTLSSGGFGDTQYF; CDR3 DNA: TGTGCCAGCACCCTCTCTAGCGGGGGGTTCGGGGATACGCAGTATTTT
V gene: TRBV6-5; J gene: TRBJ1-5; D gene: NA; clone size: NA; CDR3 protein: CASSWFGEYQPQHF; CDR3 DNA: TGTGCCAGCAGTTGGTTTGGGGAATATCAGCCCCAGCATTTT
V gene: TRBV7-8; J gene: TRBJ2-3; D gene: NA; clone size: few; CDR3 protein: CASSPQMSTDTQYF; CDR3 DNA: TGTGCCAGCAGCCCACAAATGAGCACAGATACGCAGTATTTT
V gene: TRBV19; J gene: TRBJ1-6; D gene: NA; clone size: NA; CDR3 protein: CASSGGGAYSPLHF; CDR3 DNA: TGTGCCAGTAGTGGGGGGGGAGCCTATTCACCCCTCCACTTT
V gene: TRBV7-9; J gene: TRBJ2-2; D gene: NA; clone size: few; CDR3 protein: CASSSVPARPGELFF; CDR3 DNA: TGTGCCAGCAGTTCAGTCCCGGCGCGTCCGGGGGAGCTGTTTTTT
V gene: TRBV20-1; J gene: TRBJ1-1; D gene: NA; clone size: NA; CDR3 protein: CSAASGMTEAFF; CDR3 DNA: TGCAGTGCTGCGAGTGGGATGACTGAAGCTTTCTTT
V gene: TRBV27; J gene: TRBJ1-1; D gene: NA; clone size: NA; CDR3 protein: CASGFGVNTEAFF; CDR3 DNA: TGTGCCAGCGGTTTCGGGGTTAACACTGAAGCTTTCTTT
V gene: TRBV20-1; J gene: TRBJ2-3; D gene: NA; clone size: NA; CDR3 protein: CSASGDGATDTQYF; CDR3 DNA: TGCAGTGCTAGTGGGGACGGGGCAACAGATACGCAGTATTTT
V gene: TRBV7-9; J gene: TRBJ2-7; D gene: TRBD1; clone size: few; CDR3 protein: CASSKRLGTGGQYEQYF; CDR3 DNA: TGTGCCAGCAGCAAACGACTGGGGACAGGGGGCCAGTACGAGCAGTACTTC
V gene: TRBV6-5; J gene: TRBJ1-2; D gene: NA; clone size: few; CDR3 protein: CASRHGGYGYTF; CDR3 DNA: TGTGCCAGCAGACACGGGGGTTATGGCTACACCTTC
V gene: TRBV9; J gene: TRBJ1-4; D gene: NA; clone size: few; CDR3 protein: CASSARGAVKEKLFF; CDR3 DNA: TGTGCCAGCAGCGCCCGGGGGGCGGTTAAAGAAAAACTGTTTTTT
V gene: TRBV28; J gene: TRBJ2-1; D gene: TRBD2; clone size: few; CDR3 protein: CATSRGETYNEQFF; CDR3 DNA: TGTGCCACATCTCGGGGGGAGACCTACAATGAGCAGTTCTTC
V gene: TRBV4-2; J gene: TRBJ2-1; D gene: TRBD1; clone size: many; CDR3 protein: CASSRYLGQGTYNEQFF; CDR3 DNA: TGTGCCAGCAGCCGCTACTTGGGACAGGGGACCTACAATGAGCAGTTCTTC
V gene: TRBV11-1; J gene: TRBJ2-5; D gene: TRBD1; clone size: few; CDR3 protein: CASSPSRQGRGETQYF; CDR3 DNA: TGTGCCAGCAGCCCATCCCGACAGGGACGCGGGGAGACCCAGTACTTC
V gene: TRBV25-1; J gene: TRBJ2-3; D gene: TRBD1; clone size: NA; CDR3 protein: CASSATGDRGLDTQYF; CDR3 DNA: TGTGCCAGCAGTGCTACTGGGGACAGGGGGCTAGATACGCAGTATTTT
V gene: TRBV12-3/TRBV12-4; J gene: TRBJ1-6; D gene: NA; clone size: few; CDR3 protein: CASSLWQGDSPLHF; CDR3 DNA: TGTGCCAGCAGTTTATGGCAGGGAGATTCACCCCTCCACTTT
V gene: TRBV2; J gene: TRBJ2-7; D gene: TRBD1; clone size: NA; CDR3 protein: CASSEEQGAAKQYF; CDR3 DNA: TGTGCCAGCAGTGAAGAGCAGGGGGCGGCCAAGCAGTACTTC
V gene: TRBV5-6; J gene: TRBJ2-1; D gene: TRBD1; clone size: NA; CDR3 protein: CASSQSPGQGANEQFF; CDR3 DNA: TGTGCCAGCAGCCAGAGCCCGGGACAGGGTGCGAATGAGCAGTTCTTC
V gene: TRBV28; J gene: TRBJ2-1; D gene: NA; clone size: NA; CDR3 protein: CASSPLMSGHYNEQFF; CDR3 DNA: TGTGCCAGCAGTCCTTTAATGAGCGGTCACTACAATGAGCAGTTCTTC
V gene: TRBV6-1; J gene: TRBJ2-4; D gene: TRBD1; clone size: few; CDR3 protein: CASSEEGTGTVSVAKNIQYF; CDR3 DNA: TGTGCCAGCAGTGAAGAGGGGACAGGGACGGTTTCTGTCGCCAAAAACATTCAGTACTTC
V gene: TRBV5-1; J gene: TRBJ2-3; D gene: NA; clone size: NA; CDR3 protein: CASNSGRATDTQYF; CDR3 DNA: TGCGCCAGCAATAGCGGCAGAGCCACAGATACGCAGTATTTT
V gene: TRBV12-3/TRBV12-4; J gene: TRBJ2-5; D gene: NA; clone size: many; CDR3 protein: CASSLPTTQETQYF; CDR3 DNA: TGTGCCAGCAGTTTACCGACAACGCAAGAGACCCAGTACTTC
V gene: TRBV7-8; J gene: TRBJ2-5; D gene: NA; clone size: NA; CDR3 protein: CASSARVGGFQETQYF; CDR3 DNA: TGTGCCAGCAGCGCCCGAGTAGGAGGGTTCCAAGAGACCCAGTACTTC
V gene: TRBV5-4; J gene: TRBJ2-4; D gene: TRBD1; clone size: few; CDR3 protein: CASSVGQGATKNIQYF; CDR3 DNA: TGTGCCAGCAGCGTCGGACAGGGGGCGACCAAAAACATTCAGTACTTC
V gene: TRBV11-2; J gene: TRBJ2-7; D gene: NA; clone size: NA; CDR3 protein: CASSATYVGAYYEQYF; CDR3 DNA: TGTGCCAGCAGCGCTACGTACGTTGGGGCCTACTACGAGCAGTACTTC
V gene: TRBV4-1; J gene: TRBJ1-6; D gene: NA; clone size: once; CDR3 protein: CASSQAGLNNSTLHF; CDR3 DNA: TGCGCCAGCAGCCAAGCGGGTTTAAATAATTCAACCCTCCACTTT